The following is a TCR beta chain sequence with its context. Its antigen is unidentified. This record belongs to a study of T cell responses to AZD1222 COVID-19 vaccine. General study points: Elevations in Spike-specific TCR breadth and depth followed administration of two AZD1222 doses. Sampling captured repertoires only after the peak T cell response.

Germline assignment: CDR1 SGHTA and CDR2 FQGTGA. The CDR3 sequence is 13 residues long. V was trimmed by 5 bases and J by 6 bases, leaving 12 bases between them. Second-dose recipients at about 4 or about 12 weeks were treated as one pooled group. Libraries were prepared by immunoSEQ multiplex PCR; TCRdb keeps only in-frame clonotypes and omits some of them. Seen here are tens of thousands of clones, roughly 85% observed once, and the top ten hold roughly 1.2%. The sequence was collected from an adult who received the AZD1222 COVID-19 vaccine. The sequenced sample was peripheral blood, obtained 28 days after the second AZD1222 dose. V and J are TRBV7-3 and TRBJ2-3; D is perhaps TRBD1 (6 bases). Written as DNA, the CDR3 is TGTGCCAGCAGCAAACAGGGTGCGGATACGCAGTATTTT. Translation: CASSKQGADTQYF.